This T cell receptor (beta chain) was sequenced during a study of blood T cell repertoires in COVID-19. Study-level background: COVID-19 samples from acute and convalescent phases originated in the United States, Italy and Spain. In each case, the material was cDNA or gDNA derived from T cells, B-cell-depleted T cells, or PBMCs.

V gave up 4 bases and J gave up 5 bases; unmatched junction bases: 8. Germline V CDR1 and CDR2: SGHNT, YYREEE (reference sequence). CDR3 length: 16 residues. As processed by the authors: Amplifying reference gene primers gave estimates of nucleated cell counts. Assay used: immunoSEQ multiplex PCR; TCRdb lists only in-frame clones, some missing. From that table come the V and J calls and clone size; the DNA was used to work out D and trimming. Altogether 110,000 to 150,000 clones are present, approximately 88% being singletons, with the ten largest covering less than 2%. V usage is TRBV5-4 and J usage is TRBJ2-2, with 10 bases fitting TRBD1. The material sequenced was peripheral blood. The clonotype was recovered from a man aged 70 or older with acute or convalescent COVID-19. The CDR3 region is CASSLALGQGTGELFF. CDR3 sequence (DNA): TGTGCCAGCAGCCTAGCATTGGGACAGGGGACCGGGGAGCTGTTTTTT.